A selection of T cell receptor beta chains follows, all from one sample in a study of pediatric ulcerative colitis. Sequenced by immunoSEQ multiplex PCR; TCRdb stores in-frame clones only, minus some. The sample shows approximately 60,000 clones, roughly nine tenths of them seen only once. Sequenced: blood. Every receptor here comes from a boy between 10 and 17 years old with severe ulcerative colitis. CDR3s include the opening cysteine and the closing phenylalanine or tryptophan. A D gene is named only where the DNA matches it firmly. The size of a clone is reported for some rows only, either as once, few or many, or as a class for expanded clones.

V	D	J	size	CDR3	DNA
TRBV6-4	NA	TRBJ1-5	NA	CASSPKPGSSNQPQHF	TGTGCCAGCAGTCCGAAACCCGGGTCTAGCAATCAGCCCCAGCATTTT
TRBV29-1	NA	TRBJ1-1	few	CSVCTFLNTEAFF	TGCAGCGTTTGCACTTTCCTGAACACTGAAGCTTTCTTT
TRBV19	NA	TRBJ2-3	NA	CASSWRNTDTQYF	TGTGCCAGTAGTTGGCGGAACACAGATACGCAGTATTTT
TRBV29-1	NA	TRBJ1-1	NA	CSASEYGAFF	TGCAGCGCCTCAGAGTATGGAGCTTTCTTT
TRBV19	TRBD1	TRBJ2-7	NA	CASSGAFRDSSYEQYF	TGTGCCAGTAGTGGGGCTTTCCGGGACAGCTCCTACGAGCAGTACTTC
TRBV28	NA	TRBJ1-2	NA	CASSSLGGLGGYTF	TGTGCCAGCAGTTCCTTGGGGGGGTTGGGCGGCTACACCTTC
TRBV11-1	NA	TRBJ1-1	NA	CASSPAPTDTEAFF	TGTGCCAGCAGCCCTGCTCCGACAGACACTGAAGCTTTCTTT
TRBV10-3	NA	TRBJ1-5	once	CATRVGLNQPQHF	TGTGCCACCAGGGTAGGGCTCAATCAGCCCCAGCATTTT
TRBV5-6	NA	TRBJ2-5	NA	CASSLDFQETQYF	TGTGCCAGCAGTCTGGACTTCCAAGAGACCCAGTACTTC
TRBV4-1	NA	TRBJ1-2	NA	CASSQVLANYGYTF	TGCGCCAGCAGCCAAGTGTTAGCTAACTATGGCTACACCTTC
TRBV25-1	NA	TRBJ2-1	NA	CASRRAGTEQFF	TGTGCCAGCAGGAGGGCCGGGACTGAGCAGTTCTTC
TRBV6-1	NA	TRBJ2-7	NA	CASSPIGGSYEQYF	TGTGCCAGCAGCCCCATTGGGGGCTCCTACGAGCAGTACTTC
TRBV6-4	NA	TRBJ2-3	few	CASSDSGGTDTQYF	TGTGCCAGCAGTGACTCGGGGGGCACAGATACGCAGTATTTT
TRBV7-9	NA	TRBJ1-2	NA	CASSLALPYGYTF	TGTGCCAGCAGCTTAGCACTGCCTTATGGCTACACCTTC
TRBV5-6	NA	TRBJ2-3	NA	CASSPGRRGDTQYF	TGTGCCAGCAGCCCGGGACGGAGGGGAGATACGCAGTATTTT
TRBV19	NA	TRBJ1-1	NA	CASSSREVTTEAFF	TGTGCCAGTAGTTCCAGAGAGGTTACCACTGAAGCTTTCTTT
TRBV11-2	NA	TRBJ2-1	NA	CASSLDLSWLGGNEQFF	TGTGCCAGCAGCTTAGATCTAAGCTGGCTAGGGGGGAATGAGCAGTTCTTC
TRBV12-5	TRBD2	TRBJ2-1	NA	CASGATSGSYNEQFF	TGTGCTAGTGGTGCCACCAGCGGGAGTTACAATGAGCAGTTCTTC
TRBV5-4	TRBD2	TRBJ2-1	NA	CASSQTSGTYNEQFF	TGTGCCAGCAGCCAGACTAGCGGGACCTACAATGAGCAGTTCTTC
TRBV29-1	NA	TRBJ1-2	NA	CALESHAAGGYTF	TGCGCCCTGGAATCACACGCCGCAGGTGGCTACACCTTC
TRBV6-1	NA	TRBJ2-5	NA	CASSQGGGETQYF	TGTGCCAGCAGTCAAGGAGGTGGGGAGACCCAGTACTTC
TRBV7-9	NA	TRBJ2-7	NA	CASSPPIRYEQYF	TGTGCCAGCAGCCCTCCAATAAGGTACGAGCAGTACTTC
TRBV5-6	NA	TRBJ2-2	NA	CASSPRGNTGELFF	TGTGCCAGCAGCCCAAGGGGGAACACCGGGGAGCTGTTTTTT
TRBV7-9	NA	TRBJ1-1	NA	CATDLSNTEAFF	TGTGCCACGGACCTATCGAACACTGAAGCTTTCTTT
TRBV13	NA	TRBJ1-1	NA	CASSFLNTEAFF	TGTGCCAGCAGCTTTTTAAACACTGAAGCTTTCTTT
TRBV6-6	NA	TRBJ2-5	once	CASSYNPGGYQETQYF	TGTGCCAGCAGCTACAACCCTGGCGGGTACCAAGAGACCCAGTACTTC
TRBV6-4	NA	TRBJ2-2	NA	CASSRLPGDTGELFF	TGTGCCAGCAGTCGTCTACCGGGGGACACCGGGGAGCTGTTTTTT
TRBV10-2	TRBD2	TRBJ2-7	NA	CASRDISGRAAQYF	TGCGCCAGCAGGGACATTAGCGGGAGGGCCGCGCAGTACTTC
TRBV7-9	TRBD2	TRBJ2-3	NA	CASSSRRTTSGGGDTQYF	TGTGCCAGCAGCTCCCGCCGAACGACTAGCGGGGGAGGAGATACGCAGTATTTT
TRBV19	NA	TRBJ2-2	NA	CASSILARNTGELFF	TGTGCCAGTAGTATACTGGCCCGAAACACCGGGGAGCTGTTTTTT
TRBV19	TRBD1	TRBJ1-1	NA	CASTDRGNEAFF	TGTGCCAGCACAGACAGGGGGAATGAAGCTTTCTTT
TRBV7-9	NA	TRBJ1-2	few	CASSFHVDGYGYTF	TGTGCCAGCAGCTTCCACGTTGACGGCTATGGCTACACCTTC
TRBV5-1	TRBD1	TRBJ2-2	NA	CASSLGTGIAGELFF	TGCGCCAGCAGCTTGGGGACAGGGATCGCCGGGGAGCTGTTTTTT
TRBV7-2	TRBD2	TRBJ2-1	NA	CASSLRREGLNEQFF	TGTGCCAGCAGCTTAAGGCGGGAGGGCTTGAATGAGCAGTTCTTC
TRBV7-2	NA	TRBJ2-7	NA	CASSFEAANSYEQYF	TGTGCCAGCAGCTTTGAGGCGGCCAACTCCTACGAGCAGTACTTC
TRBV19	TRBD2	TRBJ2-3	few	CASSVAGTSTDTQYF	TGTGCCAGTAGTGTAGCGGGAACAAGCACAGATACGCAGTATTTT
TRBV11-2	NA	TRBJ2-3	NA	CASSQTSRSTDTQYF	TGTGCCAGCAGCCAAACTAGCAGGAGCACAGATACGCAGTATTTT
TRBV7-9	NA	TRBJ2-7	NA	CASSLDSGFYEQYF	TGTGCCAGCAGCTTAGATAGCGGCTTCTACGAGCAGTACTTC
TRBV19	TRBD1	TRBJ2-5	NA	CASSLTGGGTQYF	TGTGCCAGTAGTTTGACAGGGGGAGGGACCCAGTACTTC
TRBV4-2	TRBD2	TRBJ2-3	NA	CASSPGRGTTDTQYF	TGTGCCAGCAGCCCGGGGAGGGGAACCACAGATACGCAGTATTTT
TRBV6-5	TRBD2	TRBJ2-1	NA	CASSWTSADEQFF	TGTGCCAGCAGTTGGACTAGTGCGGATGAGCAGTTCTTC
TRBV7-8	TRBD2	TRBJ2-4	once	CASSLGAGGLSKNIQYF	TGTGCCAGCAGCTTGGGAGCGGGAGGGTTATCCAAAAACATTCAGTACTTC
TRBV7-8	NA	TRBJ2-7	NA	CASSLERVRDEQYF	TGTGCCAGCAGTCTAGAGCGGGTCCGGGATGAGCAGTACTTC
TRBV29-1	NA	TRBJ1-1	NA	CSVERSEDTEAFF	TGCAGCGTTGAAAGGAGTGAGGACACTGAAGCTTTCTTT
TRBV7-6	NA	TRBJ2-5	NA	CASSLLGQETQYF	TGTGCCAGCAGCTTATTGGGACAAGAGACCCAGTACTTC
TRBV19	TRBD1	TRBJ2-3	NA	CASSISGTGFPDTQYF	TGTGCCAGTAGTATATCCGGGACAGGGTTCCCAGATACGCAGTATTTT
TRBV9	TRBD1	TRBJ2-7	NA	CASSPSDRGTYEQYF	TGTGCCAGCAGCCCTTCGGACAGGGGAACCTACGAGCAGTACTTC
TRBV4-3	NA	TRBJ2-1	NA	CASSQELEAAYNEQFF	TGCGCCAGCAGCCAAGAATTGGAAGCGGCCTACAATGAGCAGTTCTTC
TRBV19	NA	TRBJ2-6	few	CATGSSWANVLTF	TGTGCCACCGGGTCCAGCTGGGCCAACGTCCTGACTTTC
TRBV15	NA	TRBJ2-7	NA	CATSRVRGYEQYF	TGTGCCACCAGCAGAGTTCGCGGGTACGAGCAGTACTTC
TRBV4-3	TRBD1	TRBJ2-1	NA	CASSQRTGDNEQFF	TGCGCCAGCAGCCAACGGACAGGGGACAATGAGCAGTTCTTC
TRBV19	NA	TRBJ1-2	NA	CASTPVLSVGYYGYTF	TGTGCCAGTACGCCGGTCTTGTCGGTAGGGTACTATGGCTACACCTTC
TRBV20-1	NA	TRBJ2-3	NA	CSALLGDTQYF	TGCAGTGCACTCCTAGGGGATACGCAGTATTTT
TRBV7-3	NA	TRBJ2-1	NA	CASSLERVHEQFF	TGTGCCAGCAGCTTAGAGCGAGTACATGAGCAGTTCTTC
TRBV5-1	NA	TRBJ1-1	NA	CASSSSVDFTEAFF	TGCGCCAGCAGCTCCAGTGTGGACTTCACTGAAGCTTTCTTT
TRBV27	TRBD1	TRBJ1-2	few	CASSISTGTYGYTF	TGTGCCAGCAGCATATCGACAGGGACGTATGGCTACACCTTC
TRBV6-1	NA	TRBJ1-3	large	CASSEAPSSGNTIYF	TGTGCCAGCAGTGAAGCGCCTTCTTCCGGAAACACCATATATTTT